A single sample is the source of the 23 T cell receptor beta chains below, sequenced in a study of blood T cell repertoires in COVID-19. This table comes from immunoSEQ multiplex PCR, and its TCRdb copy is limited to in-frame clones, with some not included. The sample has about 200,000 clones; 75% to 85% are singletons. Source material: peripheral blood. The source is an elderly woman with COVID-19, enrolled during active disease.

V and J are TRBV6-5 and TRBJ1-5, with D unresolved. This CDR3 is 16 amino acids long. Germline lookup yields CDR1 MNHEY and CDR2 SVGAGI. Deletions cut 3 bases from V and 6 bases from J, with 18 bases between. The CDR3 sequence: CASSYPGSESGQPQHF. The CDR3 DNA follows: TGTGCCAGCAGTTATCCGGGGTCGGAATCCGGTCAGCCCCAGCATTTT.

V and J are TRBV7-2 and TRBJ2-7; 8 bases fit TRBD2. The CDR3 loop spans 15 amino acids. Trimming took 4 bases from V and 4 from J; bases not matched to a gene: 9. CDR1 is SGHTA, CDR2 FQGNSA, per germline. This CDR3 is CASSSPGGGRYEQYF. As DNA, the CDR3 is TGTGCCAGCAGCTCCCCGGGAGGGGGGAGGTACGAGCAGTACTTC. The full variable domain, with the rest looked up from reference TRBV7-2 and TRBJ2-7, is GAGVSQSPSNKVTEKGKDVELRCDPISGHTALYWYRQSLGQGLEFLIYFQGNSAPDKSGLPSDRFSAERTGGSVSTLTIQRTQQEDSAVYLCASSSPGGGRYEQYFGPGTRLTVT.

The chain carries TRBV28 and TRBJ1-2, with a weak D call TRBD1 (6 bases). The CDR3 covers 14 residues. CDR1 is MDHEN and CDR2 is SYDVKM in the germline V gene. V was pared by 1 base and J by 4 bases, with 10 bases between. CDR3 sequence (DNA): TGTGCCAGCAGTTTATATGGGGGCGCCTATGGCTACACCTTC. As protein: CASSLYGGAYGYTF.

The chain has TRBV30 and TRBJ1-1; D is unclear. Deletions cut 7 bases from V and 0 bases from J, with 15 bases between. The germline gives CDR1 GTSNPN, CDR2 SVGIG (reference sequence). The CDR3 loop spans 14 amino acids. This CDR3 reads CASDRGNMNTEAFF. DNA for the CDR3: TGTGCCTCAGACCGGGGTAACATGAACACTGAAGCTTTCTTT.

The CDR3 region is CASSLDYGTGSGTYNEQFF. CDR3 sequence (DNA): TGTGCCAGCAGCTTAGATTACGGGACAGGGTCCGGTACCTACAATGAGCAGTTCTTC. The chain has TRBV11-3 and TRBJ2-1; TRBD1 agrees at 9 bases. J gave up 2 bases and V 0 bases, and 11 bases lay outside the gene matches. The germline V gene has CDR1 SGHNT and CDR2 YENEEA. This CDR3 region has 19 residues.

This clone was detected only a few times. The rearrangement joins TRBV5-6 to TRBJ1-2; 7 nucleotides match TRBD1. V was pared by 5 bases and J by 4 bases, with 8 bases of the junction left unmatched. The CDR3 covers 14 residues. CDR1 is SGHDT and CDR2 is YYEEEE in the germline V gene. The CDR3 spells CASRDRETSYGYTF. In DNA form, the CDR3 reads TGTGCCAGCAGAGACAGGGAGACGAGCTATGGCTACACCTTC.

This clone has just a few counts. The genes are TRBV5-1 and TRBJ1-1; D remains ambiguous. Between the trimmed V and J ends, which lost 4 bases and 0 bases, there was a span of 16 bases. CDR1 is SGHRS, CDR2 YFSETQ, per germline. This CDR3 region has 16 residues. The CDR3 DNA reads TGCGCCAGCAGCGAGGCCCAAACCCTCATGAACACTGAAGCTTTCTTT. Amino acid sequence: CASSEAQTLMNTEAFF.

In DNA form, the CDR3 reads TGTGCCAGCAGTAAAACAGGGGGTCTTCTCGGCTACACCTTC. It yields the protein CASSKTGGLLGYTF. The chain combines TRBV6-5 with TRBJ1-2; 8 positions match TRBD1. Germline trimming cut 5 bases from V and 8 bases from J; bases unmatched to any gene: 10. In germline, CDR1 is MNHEY, CDR2 SVGAGI. The CDR3 spans 14 residues.

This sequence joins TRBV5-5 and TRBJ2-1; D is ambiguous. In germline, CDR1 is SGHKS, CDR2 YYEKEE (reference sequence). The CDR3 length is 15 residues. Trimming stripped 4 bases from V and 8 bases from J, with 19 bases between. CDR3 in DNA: TGTGCCAGCAGCCCCCCGAGACTCACTGCCGATGAGCAGTTCTTC. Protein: CASSPPRLTADEQFF.

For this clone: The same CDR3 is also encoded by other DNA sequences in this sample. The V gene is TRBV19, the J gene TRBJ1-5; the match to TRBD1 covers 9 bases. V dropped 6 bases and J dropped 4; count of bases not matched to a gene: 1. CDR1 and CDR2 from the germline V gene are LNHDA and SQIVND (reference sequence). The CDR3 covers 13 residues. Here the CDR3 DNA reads TGTGCCAGTAGCGACAGGGGGAATCAGCCCCAGCATTTT. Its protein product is CASSDRGNQPQHF.

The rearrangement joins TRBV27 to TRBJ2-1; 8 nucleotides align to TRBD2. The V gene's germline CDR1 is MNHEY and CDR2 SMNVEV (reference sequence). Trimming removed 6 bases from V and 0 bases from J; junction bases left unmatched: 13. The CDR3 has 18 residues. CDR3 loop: CASSYLGSGVSSYNEQFF. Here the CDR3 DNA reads TGTGCCAGCAGCTACCTTGGTAGCGGGGTGAGCTCCTACAATGAGCAGTTCTTC.

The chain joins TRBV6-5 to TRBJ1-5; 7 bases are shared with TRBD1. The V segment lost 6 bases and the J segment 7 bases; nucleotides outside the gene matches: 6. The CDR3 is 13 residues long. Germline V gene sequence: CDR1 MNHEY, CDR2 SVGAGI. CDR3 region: CASSATGDQPQHF. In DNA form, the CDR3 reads TGTGCCAGCAGCGCTACAGGGGACCAGCCCCAGCATTTT.

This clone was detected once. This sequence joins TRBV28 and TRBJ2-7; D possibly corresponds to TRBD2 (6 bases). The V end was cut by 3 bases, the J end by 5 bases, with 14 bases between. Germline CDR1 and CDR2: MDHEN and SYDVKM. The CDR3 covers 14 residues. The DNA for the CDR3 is TGTGCCAGCAGTTTCGGGGGAGAAGGCAACGAGCAGTACTTC. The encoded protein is CASSFGGEGNEQYF.

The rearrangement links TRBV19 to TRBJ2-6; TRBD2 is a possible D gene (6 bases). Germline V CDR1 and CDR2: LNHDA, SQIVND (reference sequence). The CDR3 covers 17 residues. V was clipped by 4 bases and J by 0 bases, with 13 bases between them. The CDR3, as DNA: TGTGCCAGTAGTACCGTCCTGGGACTCTCTGGGGCCAACGTCCTGACTTTC. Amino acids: CASSTVLGLSGANVLTF.

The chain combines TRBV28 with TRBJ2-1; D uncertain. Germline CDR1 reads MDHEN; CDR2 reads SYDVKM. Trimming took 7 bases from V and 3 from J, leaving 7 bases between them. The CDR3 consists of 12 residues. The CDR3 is CASNPGYNEQFF. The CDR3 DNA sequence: TGTGCCAGCAACCCCGGCTACAATGAGCAGTTCTTC.

DNA of the CDR3: TGTGCCAGCTCCCCTTTGGGACAGGAGGTTGGCTACACCTTC. This encodes CASSPLGQEVGYTF. The chain carries TRBV18 and TRBJ1-2; TRBD1 aligns across 8 bases. Germline values: CDR1 KGHSH, CDR2 LQKENI. The CDR3 consists of 14 residues. Trimming took 6 bases from V and 7 from J; bases not matched to a gene: 10.

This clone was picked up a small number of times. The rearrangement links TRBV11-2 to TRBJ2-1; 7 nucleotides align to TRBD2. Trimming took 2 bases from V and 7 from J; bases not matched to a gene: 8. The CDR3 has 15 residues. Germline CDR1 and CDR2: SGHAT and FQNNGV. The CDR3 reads CASSLSGNVRNEQFF. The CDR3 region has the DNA TGTGCCAGCAGCTTAAGCGGGAATGTCAGGAATGAGCAGTTCTTC.

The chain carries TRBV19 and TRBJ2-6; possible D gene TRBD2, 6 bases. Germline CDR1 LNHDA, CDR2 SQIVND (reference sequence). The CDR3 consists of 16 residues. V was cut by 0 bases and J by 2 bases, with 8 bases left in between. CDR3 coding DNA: TGTGCCAGTAGTATAGAGCGGGGAGCTGGGGCCAACGTCCTGACTTTC. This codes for CASSIERGAGANVLTF.

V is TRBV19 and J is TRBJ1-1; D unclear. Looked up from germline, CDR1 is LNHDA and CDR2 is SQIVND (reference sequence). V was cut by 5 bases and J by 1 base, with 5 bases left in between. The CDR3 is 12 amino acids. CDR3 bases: TGTGCCAGTAGTCTCAGGAACACTGAAGCTTTCTTT. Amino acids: CASSLRNTEAFF.

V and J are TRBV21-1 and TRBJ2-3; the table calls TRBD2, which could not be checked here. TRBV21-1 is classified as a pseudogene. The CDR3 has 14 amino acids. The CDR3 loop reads CASSRFGLRVGQYF. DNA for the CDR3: TGTGCCAGCAGCAGGTTCGGCCTCCGGGTAGGGCAGTATTTT.

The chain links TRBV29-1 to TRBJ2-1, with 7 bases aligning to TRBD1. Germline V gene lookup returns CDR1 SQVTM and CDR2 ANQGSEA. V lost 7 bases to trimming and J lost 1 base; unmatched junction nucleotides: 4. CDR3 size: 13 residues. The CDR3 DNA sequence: TGCAGCGCAAACAGGGGATCCTACAATGAGCAGTTCTTC. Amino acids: CSANRGSYNEQFF.

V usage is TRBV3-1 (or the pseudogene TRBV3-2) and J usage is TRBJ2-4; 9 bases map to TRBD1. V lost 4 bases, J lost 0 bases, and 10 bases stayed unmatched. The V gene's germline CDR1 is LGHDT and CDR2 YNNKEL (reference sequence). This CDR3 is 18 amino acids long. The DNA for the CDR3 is TGTGCCAGCAGCCCCGGGACAGGGACCATCGTAGCCAAAAACATTCAGTACTTC. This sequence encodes CASSPGTGTIVAKNIQYF.

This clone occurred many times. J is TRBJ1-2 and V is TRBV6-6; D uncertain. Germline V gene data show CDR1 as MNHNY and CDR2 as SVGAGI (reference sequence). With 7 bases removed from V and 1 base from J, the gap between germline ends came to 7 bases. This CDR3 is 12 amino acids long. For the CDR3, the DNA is TGTGCCAGCAATACGGGTAACTATGGCTACACCTTC. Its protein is CASNTGNYGYTF.